The text below deals with one TCR beta chain. CDR1 and CDR2 from the germline V gene are SGHTA and FQGNSA. Between the trimmed V and J ends, which lost 1 base and 7 bases, there was a span of 14 bases. CDR3 length equals 15 residues. Repertoires were generated with immunoSEQ multiplex PCR, while TCRdb's copy carries only in-frame clones and drops some. The sample has 70,000 to 80,000 clones, around 90% seen once. This entry is derived from a study of control samples from healthy donors and cancer patients. This clonotype originated in a woman between 55 and 75 years old with head and neck cancer. The gene calls are TRBV7-2 and TRBJ2-1; no definite D call. Material for sequencing was PBMCs. Here the CDR3 reads CASSLESSSNNEQFF. CDR3 bases: TGTGCCAGCAGCTTAGAAAGTAGCTCGAATAATGAGCAGTTCTTC.